The clone carrying this T cell receptor beta chain was picked up one time. The antigen is undetermined. This specimen comes from a study of T-cell reconstitution after alpha-beta-depleted transplantation in children. The study, taken as a whole, reports: After transplant, at about two months, alpha-beta T cells were reportedly derived from several hundred expanded graft clones. For some patients, TCRbeta diversity was high at day 60 because of recipient T cells and thymic progenitors that survived.

The TCRbeta library was prepared with unique molecular identifiers. TCRdb called the PCR reads again in MiXCR, with one record for every CDR3 protein. The sample yields 580,000 or so distinct CDR3 sequences, under 25% seen once. V lost 6 bases and J 8 bases, leaving 14 bases between the germline ends. The CDR3 runs 13 residues. The germline V gene encodes CDR1 SGHDT and CDR2 YYEEEE. This rearrangement joins TRBV5-6 to TRBJ2-2; the D is unclear. This clonotype originated in a boy younger than two who had a stem cell transplant for acute myeloid leukemia, so the T cells may come from the graft donor. The sequencing here drew on PBMCs, mostly from graft donor cells, taken 360 days after TCRalphabeta/CD19-depleted stem cell transplant. This CDR3 is CASNSQAVGELFF. The CDR3 DNA reads TGTGCCAGCAACTCCCAGGCGGTGGGGGAGCTGTTTTTT. Combining the CDR3 with reference TRBV5-6 and TRBJ2-2 gives the whole variable domain DAGVTQSPTHLIKTRGQQVTLRCSPKSGHDTVSWYQQALGQGPQFIFQYYEEEERQRGNFPDRFSGHQFPNYSSELNVNALLLGDSALYLCASNSQAVGELFFGEGSRLTVL.